The TCR beta chain under discussion was sequenced for a study of blood T cell repertoires in COVID-19. How the authors handled the data: From reference gene primer amplification, estimates of nucleated cell counts were derived. The data were produced by immunoSEQ multiplex PCR, yet TCRdb's version contains in-frame clones alone and is incomplete. The V and J calls and clone size were taken over from that table, and D and trimming were inferred from the DNA. Of over 85,000 clones in the sample, 85% to 90% were seen once. This receptor was taken from a man aged 45-65 years with active or convalescent COVID-19. The sample consisted of peripheral blood.

The CDR3 reads CASSSNPGEGSNNEQFF. The CDR3 DNA reads as TGTGCCAGCAGCTCGAATCCGGGAGAAGGGAGCAACAATGAGCAGTTCTTC. The chain employs TRBV11-2 and TRBJ2-1; weak D call: TRBD2 (6 bases). Germline CDR1 reads SGHAT; CDR2 reads FQNNGV. The CDR3 is made up of 17 amino acids. V lost 4 bases and J 5 bases, leaving 21 bases between the germline ends.